This TCR beta chain is drawn from a study of OX40 agonist ivuxolimab in advanced cancers. Overall study context: Given to patients was ivuxolimab, an agonistic anti-OX40 (CD134) antibody.

The study sampled blood at baseline, cycle 4 day 1, and cycle 7 day 1. Clones were sequenced by immunoSEQ multiplex PCR, and TCRdb holds only the in-frame ones, with some missing. This sample has some 97,000 clones; about 91% occur once, and the top ten carry 0.45% to 0.65%. V lost 4 bases and J lost 8, with 17 bases in between. CDR3 size: 15 residues. Germline V gene data show CDR1 as SEHNR and CDR2 as FQNEAQ (reference sequence). The source was CD4+ or CD8+ T cells sorted from blood, collected in a trial of the OX40 agonist ivuxolimab. The sequence was obtained from an adult with an advanced solid tumor such as melanoma, head and neck, liver or kidney cancer. The chain links TRBV7-9 to TRBJ1-4, with D uncertain. The CDR3 loop reads CASSSTGGVAEKLFF. CDR3 in DNA: TGTGCCAGCAGCTCGACGGGTGGTGTCGCCGAAAAACTGTTTTTT.